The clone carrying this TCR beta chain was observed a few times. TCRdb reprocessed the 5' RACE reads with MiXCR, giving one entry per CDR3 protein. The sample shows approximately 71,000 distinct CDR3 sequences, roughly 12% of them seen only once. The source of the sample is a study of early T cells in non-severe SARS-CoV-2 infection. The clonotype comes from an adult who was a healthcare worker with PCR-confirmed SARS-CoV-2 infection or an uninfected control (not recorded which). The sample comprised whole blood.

CDR3 region: CASSILAAPTDTQYF. Written as DNA, the CDR3 is TGTGCCAGTAGTATATTAGCGGCGCCCACAGATACGCAGTATTTT. V gene TRBV19 combines with J gene TRBJ2-3; D is perhaps TRBD2 (6 bases). Trimming left V 2 bases short and J 2 bases short, with 11 bases between. Per the germline V gene, CDR1 is LNHDA and CDR2 is SQIVND (reference sequence). The CDR3 is made up of 15 amino acids.